This TCR beta chain is from a study of cytotoxic CD8 clonotypes in ibrutinib-treated CLL. Measured with immunoSEQ multiplex PCR; TCRdb has only the in-frame clones, and not every one. The sample consists of some 63,000 clones, just over 90% of them appearing once. Germline CDR1 SEHNR, CDR2 FQNEAQ (reference sequence). The CDR3 runs to 12 residues. V was pared by 1 base and J by 5 bases, with 5 bases between. This clone was seen a single time. V gene TRBV7-9 combines with J gene TRBJ2-5; D remains unclear. Sample: PBMCs, taken after 12 months of ibrutinib treatment. This TCR was recovered from a human donor with chronic lymphocytic leukemia. The CDR3 reads CASSLGSETQYF. In nucleotides, the CDR3 is TGTGCCAGCAGCTTAGGCTCGGAGACCCAGTACTTC.